These 2 T cell receptor beta chains came from one sample sequenced in a study of blood T cell repertoires in COVID-19. Only in-frame clones appear in the TCRdb table, and some are missing; sequencing was by immunoSEQ multiplex PCR. The profile covers fewer than 100,000 clones, with roughly nine tenths appearing a single time and about 15% taken by the ten largest. Source material: peripheral blood. The receptors shown here come from a man aged 80 or over in a cohort sampled during active COVID-19.

The chain joins TRBV29-1 to TRBJ1-3; the D is unclear. This CDR3 is 11 amino acids long. Trimming cost V 7 bases and J 3 bases, with 7 bases left between them. Germline lookup yields CDR1 SQVTM and CDR2 ANQGSEA. In DNA, the CDR3 is TGCAGCGCTCCGGTTGGAAACACCATATATTTT. It is translated as CSAPVGNTIYF.

The chain is built from TRBV7-3 and TRBJ2-6; D perhaps matches TRBD1 (5 bases). Germline values: CDR1 SGHTA, CDR2 FQGTGA. The CDR3 has 16 residues. V was shortened by 5 bases and J by 4 bases, with 15 bases between the two germline ends. The CDR3 protein is CASSPSTAAGANVLTF. CDR3 nucleotide sequence: TGTGCCAGCAGCCCTTCGACAGCTGCCGGGGCCAACGTCCTGACTTTC.